This T cell receptor (beta chain) was sequenced during a study of blood T cell repertoires in COVID-19. V lost 0 bases and J lost 9; bases outside the gene matches: 16. Germline-derived CDR1 and CDR2 are LNHDA and SQIVND (reference sequence). This CDR3 has 18 residues. The protocol was immunoSEQ multiplex PCR, while the TCRdb copy is restricted to in-frame clones and leaves out a portion. The data show around 250,000 clones, about 86% seen once. The V and J genes are TRBV19 and TRBJ1-5, with 8 bases that match TRBD1. Sequencing input: peripheral blood. The source of this sequence is a man at least 80 years old with acute or convalescent COVID-19. This CDR3 is CASSIDGIFGQGAGPQHF. The CDR3 region has the DNA TGTGCCAGTAGTATAGACGGTATTTTCGGACAGGGAGCAGGGCCCCAGCATTTT.